This is a list of T cell receptor beta chains from one sample in a study of T cells in localized non-small cell lung cancer. Produced via immunoSEQ multiplex PCR; TCRdb's table is partial and in-frame only. The sample lists some 22,000 clones; around 84% were seen once. Here the sequenced sample was peripheral blood, taken before any cancer treatment. The receptors derive from a man between 40 and 75 years old with stage I lung adenocarcinoma. The CDR3 runs from the conserved cysteine through the conserved F or W. D genes are given only for firm matches. A row's size may be missing; if present it is once, few, many or a size class.

V	size	D	J	CDR3	DNA
TRBV7-2	-	-	TRBJ2-1	CASSAGRYNEQFF	TGTGCCAGCAGCGCGGGCCGATACAATGAGCAGTTCTTC
TRBV4-2	-	-	TRBJ1-1	CASSQVSPGGSTEAFF	TGTGCCAGCAGCCAAGTTTCTCCAGGAGGGTCCACTGAAGCTTTCTTT
TRBV5-1	-	-	TRBJ2-1	CASSLAGVEIGQFF	TGCGCCAGCAGCTTGGCAGGGGTCGAGATAGGGCAGTTCTTC
TRBV18	-	-	TRBJ2-5	CASSPPPGEETQYF	TGTGCCAGCTCACCACCGCCAGGGGAGGAGACCCAGTACTTC
TRBV4-1	few	TRBD2	TRBJ2-2	CASSRGLAAPAAGELFF	TGCGCCAGCAGCCGGGGACTAGCGGCCCCAGCGGCCGGGGAGCTGTTTTTT
TRBV5-1	-	-	TRBJ2-2	CASSSGRIAAGELFF	TGCGCCAGCAGCTCGGGACGGATAGCCGCCGGGGAGCTGTTTTTT
TRBV28	once	-	TRBJ1-1	CASSLGGGPLNTEAFF	TGTGCCAGCAGTTTGGGGGGAGGCCCCCTTAACACTGAAGCTTTCTTT
TRBV7-2	-	-	TRBJ1-5	CASSPQQGWNQPQHF	TGTGCCAGCAGCCCCCAACAGGGTTGGAATCAGCCCCAGCATTTT
TRBV13	-	TRBD1	TRBJ2-5	CASSRDSWGSQMRETQYF	TGTGCCAGCAGCCGGGACAGTTGGGGATCCCAAATGAGAGAGACCCAGTACTTC
TRBV6-5	-	-	TRBJ2-3	CASSFWDSTDTQYF	TGTGCCAGCAGTTTTTGGGACTCCACAGATACGCAGTATTTT
TRBV5-1	-	-	TRBJ2-5	CASSYDSLPQYF	TGCGCCAGCAGCTACGATTCGCTGCCCCAGTACTTC
TRBV11-2	-	-	TRBJ2-2	CASSPQTITGELFF	TGTGCCAGCAGCCCTCAGACAATCACCGGGGAGCTGTTTTTT
TRBV18	-	-	TRBJ2-1	CASSPMVVRTDSYNEQFF	TGTGCCAGCTCACCTATGGTAGTTCGGACAGACAGTTACAATGAGCAGTTCTTC
TRBV6-1	few	-	TRBJ2-7	CASREGTQYEQYF	TGTGCCAGCAGAGAAGGGACACAGTACGAGCAGTACTTC
TRBV28	-	-	TRBJ1-1	CASSPSSTEAFF	TGTGCCAGCAGTCCCAGCAGCACTGAAGCTTTCTTT
TRBV7-2	-	-	TRBJ2-5	CASSPGGHSLGETQYF	TGTGCCAGCAGCCCTGGGGGACACTCTCTTGGGGAGACCCAGTACTTC
TRBV5-5	-	TRBD1	TRBJ2-5	CASSLEAGGHYTQYF	TGTGCCAGCAGCTTGGAGGCAGGGGGTCATTACACCCAGTACTTC
TRBV6-5	once	-	TRBJ1-3	CATARFSGNTIYF	TGTGCCACCGCCAGGTTCTCTGGAAACACCATATATTTT
TRBV4-2	-	-	TRBJ2-3	CASSQESGDTDTQYF	TGTGCCAGCAGCCAAGAGTCGGGAGACACAGATACGCAGTATTTT
TRBV6-5	-	TRBD1	TRBJ1-2	CASSRTGRGGYGYTF	TGTGCCAGCAGTCGGACAGGGAGGGGGGGCTATGGCTACACCTTC
TRBV5-4	-	TRBD2	TRBJ2-5	CASSDGTSGGSKETQYF	TGTGCCAGCAGCGACGGGACTAGCGGGGGGTCCAAAGAGACCCAGTACTTC
TRBV4-3	-	TRBD2	TRBJ2-1	CASARDYLYNEQFF	TGCGCCAGTGCCCGGGACTATCTGTACAATGAGCAGTTCTTC
TRBV18	-	-	TRBJ1-2	CASSPPGAYGYTF	TGTGCCAGCTCACCTCCGGGGGCATATGGCTACACCTTC
TRBV19	-	-	TRBJ2-2	CASSMLGQTGELFF	TGTGCCAGTAGTATGCTCGGACAGACCGGGGAGCTGTTTTTT
TRBV6-6	-	TRBD1	TRBJ1-2	CASSPSGQYYGYTF	TGTGCCAGCAGTCCCTCGGGACAGTACTATGGCTACACCTTC
TRBV7-9	-	-	TRBJ2-1	CASSSLGDYNEQFF	TGTGCCAGCAGTTCCCTTGGGGACTACAATGAGCAGTTCTTC
TRBV5-1	few	TRBD2	TRBJ2-1	CASSLDLAGSYNEQFF	TGCGCCAGCAGCTTGGACCTAGCGGGGTCCTACAATGAGCAGTTCTTC
TRBV5-1	-	-	TRBJ1-4	CASARPEGGLNEKLFF	TGCGCCAGCGCTCGACCGGAGGGGGGCCTTAATGAAAAACTGTTTTTT